These 28 T cell receptor beta chains were all obtained from the same sample, sequenced in a study of response to subunit inactivated influenza vaccine. One entry per CDR3 protein results from TCRdb running MiXCR on the RT-PCR reads. The sample yields 500,000 to 600,000 distinct CDR3 sequences, about 15% seen once. Here the sequenced sample was PBMCs from blood, taken 11 to 12 days after vaccination. All receptors derive from a man aged 50-59 years who received an inactivated influenza vaccine.

This chain connects TRBV20-1 to TRBJ1-1; D gene unclear. The CDR3 consists of 13 residues. Germline lookup yields CDR1 DFQATT and CDR2 SNEGSKA (reference sequence). The germline V and J ends were trimmed by 0 bases and 0 bases, with 5 bases remaining between them. The CDR3 sequence is CSARENMNTEAFF. CDR3 DNA sequence: TGCAGTGCTAGAGAAAACATGAACACTGAAGCTTTCTTT.

Only a few counts were recorded for this clonotype. This chain connects TRBV20-1 to TRBJ2-7; 7 nucleotides line up with TRBD1. The CDR3 extends over 11 amino acids. Germline V lookup: CDR1 DFQATT, CDR2 SNEGSKA (reference sequence). After removal of 7 bases from V and 3 bases from J, the junction contained 3 bases not matched to a gene. The CDR3 coding sequence is TGCAGTGTACCAGGGGGCTACGAGCAGTACTTC. Its translation is CSVPGGYEQYF.

This clonotype was picked up a small number of times. One junction end does not reproduce the germline sequence, and a read error may be involved. V is TRBV12-5 and J is TRBJ2-5, with TRBD2 as a possible D gene (5 bases). This CDR3 is built from 12 residues. From germline, CDR1 is LGHNT and CDR2 FRNRAP. The CDR3: CASGLAPGLPSF. In DNA form, the CDR3 reads TGTGCTAGTGGTTTGGCACCAGGACTTCCCTCCTTC.

This clonotype has at least ten counts. CDR3 in DNA: TGTGCCATCGGTCCTACCGGCGGAGCTTTCTTT. This encodes CAIGPTGGAFF. The chain joins TRBV10-3 to TRBJ1-1, with D unresolved. V lost 8 bases and J 10 bases, leaving 14 bases between the germline ends. The CDR3 length is 11 residues. Germline V gene lookup returns CDR1 ENHRY and CDR2 SYGVKD.

This chain joins TRBV25-1 and TRBJ2-1; D perhaps matches TRBD1 (6 bases). From germline, CDR1 is MGHDK and CDR2 SYGVNS. The ends were cut back, 4 bases at V and 15 bases at J, with 19 bases in the middle. The CDR3 is made up of 13 amino acids. CDR3 sequence (DNA): TGTGCCAGCAGTGGATTCAAAGGGGGTAAAGGGTTCTTC. The encoded protein is CASSGFKGGKGFF.

This clonotype appeared many times. The chain carries TRBV12-3 or TRBV12-4 and TRBJ1-3; no clear D. Between the trimmed V and J ends, which lost 5 bases and 8 bases, there was a span of 10 bases. This CDR3 region has 12 residues. As DNA, the CDR3 is TGTGCCAGCAGTCCGGGTTTGGACACCATATATTTT. Protein: CASSPGLDTIYF.

There are many counts of this clonotype. V and J are TRBV12-3 or TRBV12-4 and TRBJ1-2; the match to TRBD1 covers 7 bases. The V gene end was trimmed by 4 bases and the J gene end by 7 bases; junction bases not matched to a gene: 6. The CDR3 contains 13 residues. CDR3 sequence: CASSSSGGSGYTF. CDR3 in DNA: TGTGCCAGCAGTTCCTCAGGGGGATCTGGCTACACCTTC.

J is TRBJ1-2 and V is TRBV6-1; D ambiguous. Germline assignment: CDR1 MNHNS and CDR2 SASEGT. Between the trimmed V and J ends, which lost 0 bases and 4 bases, there was a span of 12 bases. The CDR3 totals 15 residues. The CDR3 bases are TGTGCCAGCAGTGAAGCGCAGTCGACTCCCTATGGCTACACCTTC. Translating gives CASSEAQSTPYGYTF.

V and J are TRBV20-1 and TRBJ2-7; 7 nucleotides agree with TRBD2. This CDR3 region has 13 residues. Germline CDR1 DFQATT, CDR2 SNEGSKA (reference sequence). The CDR3 DNA is TGCAGCCCCTCGGGGGGACGCACCTACGAGCAGTACTTC. It is translated as CSPSGGRTYEQYF.

The chain recombines TRBV7-2 with TRBJ2-7, with 13 bases fitting TRBD2. This CDR3 spans 15 amino acids. V lost 5 bases to trimming and J lost 3 bases; unmatched junction nucleotides: 4. The germline CDR1 and CDR2 sequences are SGHTA and FQGNSA. CDR3 in amino acids: CASSRTSGSFYEQYF. The CDR3 DNA is TGTGCCAGCAGCCGGACTAGCGGGAGTTTCTACGAGCAGTACTTC.

The gene calls are TRBV11-2 and TRBJ2-5; no clear D. From germline, CDR1 is SGHAT and CDR2 FQNNGV. Deletions cut 5 bases from V and 1 base from J, with 14 bases between. The CDR3 covers 15 residues. The CDR3 sequence: CASSALEAPQETQYF. The CDR3 DNA follows: TGTGCCAGCAGCGCCCTTGAGGCCCCCCAAGAGACCCAGTACTTC.

The chain employs TRBV12-3 or TRBV12-4 and TRBJ2-3, with D possibly being TRBD1 (6 bases). V dropped 6 bases and J dropped 1 base, with 14 bases sitting between them. This CDR3 has 15 residues. In DNA, the CDR3 is TGTGCCAGCAGCATACAGGGAACTGGCACAGATACGCAGTATTTT. It encodes CASSIQGTGTDTQYF.

The chain uses TRBV12-3 or TRBV12-4 and TRBJ1-1, with D perhaps TRBD1 (5 bases). The CDR3 length is 13 residues. V was trimmed by 6 bases and J by 5 bases, leaving 13 bases between them. The CDR3 nucleotides read TGTGCCAGCAGCCCATTAGGGGCTACTGAAGCTTTCTTT. This translates into CASSPLGATEAFF.

This clonotype showed up just a few times. The chain is built from TRBV12-3 or TRBV12-4 and TRBJ1-1, with no clear D. CDR3 size: 12 residues. Between the trimmed V and J ends, which lost 2 bases and 8 bases, there was a span of 9 bases. The CDR3 sequence: CASSLILAEAFF. The CDR3 coding sequence is TGTGCCAGCAGTTTAATACTAGCCGAAGCTTTCTTT.

This clonotype was recorded once. J is TRBJ2-3 and V is TRBV7-8; 9 nucleotides line up with TRBD2. Germline trimming cut 1 base from V and 4 bases from J; bases unmatched to any gene: 3. This CDR3 contains 15 residues. CDR1 is SGHVS, CDR2 FQNEAQ, per germline. CDR3 coding DNA: TGTGCCAGCAGCTTAGTAGCGGGGGTACCAGATACGCAGTATTTT. Its translation is CASSLVAGVPDTQYF.

Only a few counts were recorded for this clonotype. The V and J genes are TRBV25-1 and TRBJ1-1; 7 nucleotides match TRBD1. This CDR3 contains 15 residues. Germline CDR1 and CDR2: MGHDK and SYGVNS. V dropped 4 bases and J dropped 6; count of bases not matched to a gene: 11. The CDR3 sequence is CASSVDRTGGSEAFF. Written as DNA, the CDR3 is TGTGCCAGCAGTGTGGACCGGACAGGAGGATCTGAAGCTTTCTTT. Looking up the rest from reference TRBV25-1 and TRBJ1-1 gives the full variable domain: EADIYQTPRYLVIGTGKKITLECSQTMGHDKMYWYQQDPGMELHLIHYSYGVNSTEKGDLSSESTVSRIRTEHFPLTLESARPSHTSQYLCASSVDRTGGSEAFFGQGTRLTVV.

The rearrangement uses TRBV27 and TRBJ1-1; D remains ambiguous. Between the trimmed V and J ends, which lost 2 bases and 4 bases, there was a span of 14 bases. The CDR3 has 15 amino acids. CDR1 is MNHEY, CDR2 SMNVEV, per germline (reference sequence). CDR3 in amino acids: CASSLASLSGTEAFF. In DNA form, the CDR3 reads TGTGCCAGCAGTTTAGCTAGCCTCAGTGGCACTGAAGCTTTCTTT.

This clonotype has just a few counts. The rearrangement uses TRBV5-1 and TRBJ2-3; weak D call: TRBD1 (5 bases). CDR1 is SGHRS, CDR2 YFSETQ, per germline. With 2 bases removed from V and 0 bases from J, the gap between germline ends came to 10 bases. This CDR3 comprises 15 residues. CDR3 sequence: CASSFRVSSTDTQYF. The CDR3 nucleotides read TGCGCCAGCAGCTTCAGGGTGTCTAGCACAGATACGCAGTATTTT.

The table lists this clonotype with a few counts. The V and J genes are TRBV6-5 and TRBJ1-3, with a possible D match to TRBD1 (5 bases). Germline-derived CDR1 and CDR2 are MNHEY and SVGAGI. The CDR3 sequence is 15 residues long. The V and J ends lost 2 bases and 0 bases respectively, with 8 bases between them. CDR3: CASSYPDSSGNTIYF. The CDR3, as DNA: TGTGCCAGCAGTTACCCTGACAGCTCTGGAAACACCATATATTTT.

This clonotype showed up just a few times. The chain has TRBV6-2 or TRBV6-3 and TRBJ2-7, with a weak D call TRBD1 (7 bases). This CDR3 is 14 amino acids long. CDR1 is MNHEY, CDR2 SVGEGT, per germline. V shed 4 bases and J shed 4 bases, with 14 bases lying between them. The CDR3 reads CASSSPQGGYEQYF. The CDR3 region has the DNA TGTGCCAGCAGTTCCCCGCAGGGGGGTTACGAGCAGTACTTC.

This clonotype turned up a few times. This chain uses TRBV27 with TRBJ1-6; D not resolved. The CDR3 is 19 amino acids. The V gene's germline CDR1 is MNHEY and CDR2 SMNVEV (reference sequence). V was clipped by 6 bases and J by 0 bases, with 21 bases between them. The CDR3 DNA sequence: TGTGCCAGCAGCTCCACCCGCGCGACGGGGAGCTCCTATAATTCACCCCTCCACTTT. It encodes CASSSTRATGSSYNSPLHF.

This clonotype occurred a few times. The V gene is TRBV25-1, the J gene TRBJ1-2; no reliable D call. The CDR3 sequence is 11 residues long. V was cut by 3 bases and J by 7 bases, with 6 bases left in between. Germline assignment: CDR1 MGHDK and CDR2 SYGVNS. For the CDR3, the DNA is TGTGCCAGCAGTGATCCCTCTGGCTACACCTTC. Translation gives CASSDPSGYTF.

The chain recombines TRBV7-2 with TRBJ1-3; 8 nucleotides line up with TRBD1. V was pared by 5 bases and J by 2 bases, with 8 bases of the junction left unmatched. The germline V gene encodes CDR1 SGHTA and CDR2 FQGNSA. The CDR3 runs to 16 residues. The DNA of the CDR3 is TGTGCCAGCAGCCTATCTACAGGGGGAGCTGGAAACACCATATATTTT. This translates into CASSLSTGGAGNTIYF.

The CDR3 spells CSARPGLAGPYYNEQFF. The CDR3 DNA reads as TGCAGTGCTAGGCCGGGACTAGCGGGTCCCTACTACAATGAGCAGTTCTTC. The chain couples TRBV20-1 to TRBJ2-1, with 12 bases aligning to TRBD2. V lost 3 bases to trimming and J lost 3 bases; unmatched junction nucleotides: 9. CDR1 is DFQATT, CDR2 SNEGSKA, per germline (reference sequence). The CDR3 is 17 residues long.

In this sample, this clonotype turned up a few times. CDR3 sequence (DNA): TGTGCCAGCAGTTTAGGGAGGGCCGGGGGGCCCCAGCATTTT. It yields the protein CASSLGRAGGPQHF. The chain is built from TRBV12-3 or TRBV12-4 and TRBJ1-5; D is perhaps TRBD1 (5 bases). V was shortened by 1 base and J by 9 bases, with 13 bases between the two germline ends. This CDR3 is 14 amino acids long.

This clonotype was recorded many times. The J gene is TRBJ2-5, the V gene TRBV4-2; possible D gene TRBD2, 6 bases. The CDR3 consists of 16 residues. The germline V gene has CDR1 LGHNA and CDR2 YNFKEQ. The ends were cut back, 0 bases at V and 2 bases at J, with 13 bases in the middle. CDR3 amino acids: CASSQEEGTLQETQYF. In nucleotides, the CDR3 is TGTGCCAGCAGCCAAGAAGAGGGGACTCTTCAAGAGACCCAGTACTTC.

This chain connects TRBV7-9 to TRBJ2-1, with 10 bases that match TRBD2. This CDR3 contains 15 residues. The germline CDR1 and CDR2 sequences are SEHNR and FQNEAQ (reference sequence). V shed 7 bases and J 7 bases; nucleotides not matched to a gene: 10. CDR3 protein: CASTPSGGARNEQFF. The CDR3 coding sequence is TGTGCCAGCACCCCGAGCGGGGGGGCCCGGAATGAGCAGTTCTTC.

This chain links TRBV3-1 with TRBJ1-1; D may be TRBD1 (5 bases). V lost 4 bases and J 5 bases, leaving 17 bases between the germline ends. This CDR3 contains 15 residues. CDR1 LGHDT and CDR2 YNNKEL come from the germline V gene (reference sequence). CDR3 region: CASSPSTRRGTEAFF. CDR3 in DNA: TGTGCCAGCAGCCCTTCTACCCGGCGGGGGACTGAAGCTTTCTTT.